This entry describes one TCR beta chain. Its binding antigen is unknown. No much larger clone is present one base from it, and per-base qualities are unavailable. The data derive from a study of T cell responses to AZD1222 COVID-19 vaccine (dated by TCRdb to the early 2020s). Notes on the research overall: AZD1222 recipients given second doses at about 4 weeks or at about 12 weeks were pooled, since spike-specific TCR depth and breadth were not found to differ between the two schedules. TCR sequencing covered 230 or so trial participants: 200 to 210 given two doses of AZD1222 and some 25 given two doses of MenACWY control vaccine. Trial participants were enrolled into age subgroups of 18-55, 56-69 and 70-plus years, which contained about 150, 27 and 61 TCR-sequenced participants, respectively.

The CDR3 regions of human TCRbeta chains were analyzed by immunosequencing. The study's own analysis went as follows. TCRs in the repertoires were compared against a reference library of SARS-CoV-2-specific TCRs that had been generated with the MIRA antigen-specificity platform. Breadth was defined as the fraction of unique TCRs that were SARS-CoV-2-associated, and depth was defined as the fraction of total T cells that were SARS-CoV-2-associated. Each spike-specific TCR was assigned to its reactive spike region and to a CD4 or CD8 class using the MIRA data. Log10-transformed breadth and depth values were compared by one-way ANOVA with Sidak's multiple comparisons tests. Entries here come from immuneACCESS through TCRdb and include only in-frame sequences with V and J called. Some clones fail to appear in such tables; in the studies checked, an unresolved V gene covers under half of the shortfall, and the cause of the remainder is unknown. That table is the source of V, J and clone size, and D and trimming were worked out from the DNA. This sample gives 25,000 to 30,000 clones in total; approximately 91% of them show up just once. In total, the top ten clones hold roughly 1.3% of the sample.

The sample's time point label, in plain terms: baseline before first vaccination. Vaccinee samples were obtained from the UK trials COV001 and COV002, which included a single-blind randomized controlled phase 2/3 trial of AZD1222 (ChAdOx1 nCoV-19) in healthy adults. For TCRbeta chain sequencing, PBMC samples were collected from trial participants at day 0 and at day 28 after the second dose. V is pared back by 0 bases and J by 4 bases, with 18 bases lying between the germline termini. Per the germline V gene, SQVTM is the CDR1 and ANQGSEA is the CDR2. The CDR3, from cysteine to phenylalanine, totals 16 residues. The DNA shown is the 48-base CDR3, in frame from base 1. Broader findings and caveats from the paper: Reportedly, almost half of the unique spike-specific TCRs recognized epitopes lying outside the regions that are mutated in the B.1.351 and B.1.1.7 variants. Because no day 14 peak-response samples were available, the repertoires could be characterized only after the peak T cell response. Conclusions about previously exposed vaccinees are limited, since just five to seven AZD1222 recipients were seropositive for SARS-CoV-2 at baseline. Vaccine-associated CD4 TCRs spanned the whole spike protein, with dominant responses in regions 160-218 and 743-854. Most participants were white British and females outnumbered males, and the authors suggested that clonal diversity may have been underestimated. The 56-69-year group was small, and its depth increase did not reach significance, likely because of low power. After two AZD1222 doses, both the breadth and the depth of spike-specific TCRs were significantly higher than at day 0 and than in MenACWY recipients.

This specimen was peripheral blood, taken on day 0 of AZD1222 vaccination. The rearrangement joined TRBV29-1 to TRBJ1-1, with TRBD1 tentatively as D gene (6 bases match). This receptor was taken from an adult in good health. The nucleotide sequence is TGCAGCGTTGAAGATCCGGGACGGGGGCAGGGCACTGAAGCTTTCTTT. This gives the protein CSVEDPGRGQGTEAFF.